This entry describes one T cell receptor beta chain. Its antigen remains unknown. This sample was included in a study of neoadjuvant nivolumab and ipilimumab in lung cancer. Findings and limits, study-wide: TCR clonality did not significantly correlate with pathologic tumor regression. Only two of four nivolumab-treated tumors gained richness and clonality by surgery. TCR sequencing covered a small number of samples.

Some clones are missing from TCRdb's copy, which holds only in-frame ones; the method was immunoSEQ multiplex PCR. The table shows tens of thousands of clones, with roughly 84% occurring only once. This clonotype was obtained from an adult with non-small cell lung cancer. The source was peripheral blood, collected before neoadjuvant nivolumab, alone or with ipilimumab.

CDR3 region: CASSLESGRYQPQHF. Here the CDR3 DNA reads TGCGCCAGCAGCTTGGAGTCAGGGCGGTATCAGCCCCAGCATTTT. The chain combines TRBV5-1 with TRBJ1-5; a weak D match, TRBD1 (5 bases). Germline CDR1 and CDR2: SGHRS and YFSETQ. CDR3 length: 15 residues. Trimming removed 0 bases at V and 5 bases at J, with 12 bases between.